These 5 T cell receptor beta chains originate from one sample sequenced in a study of vaccination effects on CD4 cells after COVID-19. No antigen has been identified for these receptors. Some clones are missing from TCRdb's copy, which holds only in-frame ones; the method was immunoSEQ multiplex PCR. Of tens of thousands of clones in the sample, roughly 74% were seen once. CD4+ T cells specific for antigen were expanded with viral peptide pools by the ViraFEST assay before sequencing. Researchers isolated CD4+ T cells once approximately 10 days of culture had elapsed. Vaccinated recipients, who were negative for nucleocapsid antibodies, had no history of SARS-CoV-2 infection. The sequencing used CD4+ T cells from PBMCs cultured with HCoV-NL63 spike peptides, collected before COVID-19 vaccination. Receptors originate from a human donor who received a COVID-19 vaccine.

The chain uses TRBV19 and TRBJ1-1; TRBD1 aligns across 9 bases. Germline V lookup: CDR1 LNHDA, CDR2 SQIVND (reference sequence). The CDR3 runs to 15 residues. V trimming: 3 bases; J trimming: 5 bases; junction bases outside the gene matches: 7. CDR3 nucleotides: TGTGCCAGTAGTATTGAGGGACAGGGTGGGACTGAAGCTTTCTTT. It translates to CASSIEGQGGTEAFF.

This clone was seen a handful of times. The gene calls are TRBV24-1 and TRBJ2-7; 11 bases align to TRBD1. V trimming: 2 bases; J trimming: 4 bases; junction bases outside the gene matches: 9. CDR3 size: 17 residues. Germline values: CDR1 KGHDR, CDR2 SFDVKD. The CDR3 region has the DNA TGTGCCACCAGTGATTGGTGGGGGACAGGGGGTGATTACGAGCAGTACGTC. Amino acids: CATSDWWGTGGDYEQYV.

V is TRBV2 and J is TRBJ2-3, with 7 bases that match TRBD1. The V segment lost 5 bases and the J segment 0 bases; nucleotides outside the gene matches: 11. This CDR3 spans 17 amino acids. The germline CDR1 and CDR2 sequences are SNHLY and FYNNEI. CDR3 amino acids: CASSPSGGLRSTDTQYF. The CDR3 DNA reads TGTGCCAGCAGTCCGTCAGGGGGATTAAGGAGCACAGATACGCAGTATTTT.

The chain combines TRBV13 with TRBJ2-3, with 14 bases identical to TRBD2. Germline V gene sequence: CDR1 PRHDT, CDR2 FYEKMQ (reference sequence). The V segment lost 5 bases and the J segment 5 bases; nucleotides outside the gene matches: 0. The CDR3 spans 14 residues. The CDR3 DNA follows: TGTGCCAGCAGCGGGACTAGCGGGGGAGATACGCAGTATTTT. This encodes CASSGTSGGDTQYF. The full variable domain, with the rest looked up from reference TRBV13 and TRBJ2-3, is AAGVIQSPRHLIKEKRETATLKCYPIPRHDTVYWYQQGPGQDPQFLISFYEKMQSDKGSIPDRFSAQQFSDYHSELNMSSLELGDSALYFCASSGTSGGDTQYFGPGTRLTVL.

This clone was detected only a few times. This chain connects TRBV5-1 to TRBJ2-1, with D hard to call. V shed 0 bases and J shed 7 bases, with 14 bases lying between them. The CDR3 length is 15 residues. Germline CDR1 SGHRS, CDR2 YFSETQ. CDR3 region: CASSLGSAFWNEQFF. The CDR3 region has the DNA TGCGCCAGCAGCTTGGGTTCCGCCTTTTGGAATGAGCAGTTCTTC. Filled out from reference TRBV5-1 and TRBJ2-1, the complete variable domain reads KAGVTQTPRYLIKTRGQQVTLSCSPISGHRSVSWYQQTPGQGLQFLFEYFSETQRNKGNFPGRFSGRQFSNSRSEMNVSTLELGDSALYLCASSLGSAFWNEQFFGPGTRLTVL.